The clone carrying this T cell receptor (beta chain) showed up many times. What it recognizes is unknown. This specimen comes from a study of Graves' ophthalmopathy and Graves' hyperthyroidism. As for the study in general: Peripheral blood was gathered at first diagnosis, ahead of any treatment whatsoever.

This CDR3 has 16 amino acids. V dropped 0 bases and J dropped 6 bases, with 17 bases sitting between them. Germline CDR1 reads LGHNA; CDR2 reads YSLEER. Beta-chain TCR CDR3 regions were amplified from RNA transcripts. HTBI primers were used in a first-round RT-PCR, which preceded a second-round multiplex PCR. Each CDR3 protein gets one entry after TCRdb re-called the multiplex PCR reads with MiXCR. The sample has nearly 400,000 distinct CDR3 sequences, approximately 16% seen once. Study-level findings and limits: Most thyroid-expanded clonotypes exceeding 0.001 frequency were also found in blood. Classification of ophthalmopathy versus stable hyperthyroidism by a 13-signature model yielded about 90% sensitivity and 65% to 83% specificity. This model predicted ophthalmopathy progression (sensitivity 70% to 71%, specificity about 72%).

The sequenced material came from peripheral blood. The chain uses TRBV4-3 and TRBJ1-1, with D possibly being TRBD1 (6 bases). The TCR comes from a woman younger than 35 with Graves' ophthalmopathy. CDR3 region: CASSQDLPGAKAEAFF. The CDR3 DNA is TGCGCCAGCAGCCAAGATCTCCCGGGGGCGAAGGCTGAAGCTTTCTTT.